The 30 T cell receptor beta chains reported below all come from one sample, sequenced in a study of T cells in Graves' hyperthyroidism and ophthalmopathy. Regions amplified from RNA transcripts were the TCR beta CDR3 regions. Using the HTBI primer set, a first-round RT-PCR was run on the TCR CDR3. TCRdb used MiXCR to reprocess the multiplex PCR reads, holding one entry per CDR3 protein. The sample records approximately 620,000 distinct CDR3 sequences, approximately 16% being singletons. Material: blood. Source of these receptors: a woman between 40 and 50 years old with Graves' ophthalmopathy.

A few counts support this clonotype. The chain couples TRBV7-9 to TRBJ1-5; no clear D gene. Per germline, CDR1 SEHNR and CDR2 FQNEAQ (reference sequence). CDR3 length: 13 residues. V shed 1 base and J shed 11 bases, with 12 bases lying between them. This CDR3 reads CASSLERGSAQHF. Written as DNA, the CDR3 is TGTGCCAGCAGCTTAGAACGCGGGTCGGCCCAGCATTTT.

This clonotype was seen a few times. The chain links TRBV19 to TRBJ2-1; TRBD1 might be the D (6 bases). The CDR3 consists of 13 residues. Trimming pared 6 bases from V and 8 bases from J, leaving 14 bases between. Looked up from germline, CDR1 is LNHDA and CDR2 is SQIVND (reference sequence). As DNA, the CDR3 is TGTGCCAGTAGAAGACAGGTTAGGGATGAGCAGTTCTTC. This gives the protein CASRRQVRDEQFF.

This clonotype was detected many times. The chain carries TRBV6-1 and TRBJ2-1, with D uncertain. The CDR3 length is 15 residues. Germline-derived CDR1 and CDR2 are MNHNS and SASEGT. The V end was cut by 5 bases, the J end by 0 bases, with 11 bases between. The CDR3 here is CASSRTESSYNEQFF. The CDR3 region has the DNA TGTGCCAGCAGTCGGACCGAGAGCTCCTACAATGAGCAGTTCTTC.

The chain recombines TRBV28 with TRBJ2-1; 7 bases are shared with TRBD1. After removal of 5 bases from V and 6 bases from J, the junction contained 4 bases not matched to a gene. From germline, CDR1 is MDHEN and CDR2 SYDVKM. The length of the CDR3 is 13 residues. Here the CDR3 DNA reads TGTGCCAGCAGTCCGACAGGGTTCAATGAGCAGTTCTTC. Translated: CASSPTGFNEQFF. Complete variable domain (other parts from reference TRBV28 and TRBJ2-1): DVKVTQSSRYLVKRTGEKVFLECVQDMDHENMFWYRQDPGLGLRLIYFSYDVKMKEKGDIPEGYSVSREKKERFSLILESASTNQTSMYLCASSPTGFNEQFFGPGTRLTVL.

The chain carries TRBV11-2 and TRBJ1-2, with D possibly matching TRBD1 (5 bases). Trimming took 5 bases from V and 3 from J, leaving 10 bases between them. Germline V lookup: CDR1 SGHAT, CDR2 FQNNGV. The CDR3 has 13 residues. CDR3 in DNA: TGTGCCAGCAGCAAGGAGACAGACTATGGCTACACCTTC. It encodes CASSKETDYGYTF.

This clonotype has at least ten counts. The CDR3 reads CASSQARSTQYF. In nucleotides, the CDR3 is TGTGCCAGCAGCCAAGCGAGGAGTACGCAGTATTTT. V usage is TRBV3-1 and J usage is TRBJ2-3; D ambiguous. Germline CDR1 reads LGHDT; CDR2 reads YNNKEL (reference sequence). Trimming cost V 1 base and J 8 bases, with 7 bases left between them. There are 12 residues in the CDR3.

This clonotype has a count of ten or more. This chain connects TRBV27 to TRBJ1-2; unclear D gene. The germline V and J ends were trimmed by 7 bases and 7 bases, with 10 bases remaining between them. This CDR3 is built from 11 residues. Germline values: CDR1 MNHEY, CDR2 SMNVEV (reference sequence). This chain's CDR3 is CASMGISGYTF. CDR3 coding DNA: TGTGCCAGCATGGGGATCTCTGGCTACACCTTC.

This clonotype was counted a few times. The chain recombines TRBV5-4 with TRBJ2-5; tentative D call: TRBD2 (5 bases). The ends were cut back, 0 bases at V and 7 bases at J, with 7 bases in the middle. Germline-derived CDR1 and CDR2 are SGHNT and YYREEE (reference sequence). This CDR3 has 12 amino acids. The CDR3 DNA is TGTGCCAGCAGCTTGGGTAGCGCGACCCAGTACTTC. The encoded protein is CASSLGSATQYF. Combining the CDR3 with reference TRBV5-4 and TRBJ2-5 gives the whole variable domain ETGVTQSPTHLIKTRGQQVTLRCSSQSGHNTVSWYQQALGQGPQFIFQYYREEENGRGNFPPRFSGLQFPNYSSELNVNALELDDSALYLCASSLGSATQYFGPGTRLLVL.

This clonotype has a handful of counts. This chain connects TRBV18 to TRBJ1-5; 7 nucleotides align to TRBD1. V shed 5 bases, J shed 2 bases, and the junction held 6 bases outside the gene matches. CDR1 and CDR2 (germline): KGHSH, LQKENI. CDR3 size: 15 residues. The CDR3, as DNA: TGTGCCAGCTCATATCGACAGGGTGGCAATCAGCCCCAGCATTTT. Residues: CASSYRQGGNQPQHF.

This rearrangement joins TRBV6-1 to TRBJ2-1; D is undetermined. The germline gives CDR1 MNHNS, CDR2 SASEGT. V gave up 1 base and J gave up 0 bases, with 7 bases separating them. The CDR3 runs 15 residues. CDR3 coding DNA: TGTGCCAGCAGTGAAGGGCAGAGCTCCTACAATGAGCAGTTCTTC. It encodes CASSEGQSSYNEQFF.

This clonotype turned up a few times. The CDR3 reads CASTREVRDTQYF. In nucleotides, the CDR3 is TGTGCCAGCACAAGGGAGGTGAGGGATACGCAGTATTTT. The rearrangement uses TRBV28 and TRBJ2-3, with a possible D match to TRBD2 (6 bases). Trimming shortened V by 7 bases and J by 6 bases, and 14 bases separated the two germline ends. Germline CDR1 reads MDHEN; CDR2 reads SYDVKM. The CDR3 is 13 residues long.

This clonotype showed up just a few times. The chain couples TRBV12-5 to TRBJ2-5; D uncertain. Germline V gene sequence: CDR1 LGHNT, CDR2 FRNRAP. This CDR3 contains 15 residues. Trimming removed 2 bases at V and 0 bases at J, with 10 bases between. CDR3 residues: CASGLPGAYQETQYF. In DNA form, the CDR3 reads TGTGCTAGTGGTTTGCCAGGAGCCTACCAAGAGACCCAGTACTTC.

The chain uses TRBV10-3 and TRBJ2-1; the D is unclear. CDR3 length: 14 amino acids. Germline V gene lookup returns CDR1 ENHRY and CDR2 SYGVKD. Trimming left V 2 bases short and J 7 bases short, with 12 bases between. CDR3 DNA sequence: TGTGCCATCAGTGAGAGGACGGGTAGGAATGAGCAGTTCTTC. It specifies CAISERTGRNEQFF.

Ten or more counts support this clonotype. This rearrangement joins TRBV3-1 to TRBJ2-1; maybe TRBD1 (5 bases). V lost 2 bases and J 10 bases, leaving 9 bases between the germline ends. The CDR3 is 12 amino acids. Per the germline V gene, CDR1 is LGHDT and CDR2 is YNNKEL (reference sequence). The CDR3 DNA sequence: TGTGCCAGCAGCCAACCAGGGCGAGAGCAGTTCTTC. It codes for CASSQPGREQFF.

This clonotype came up many times. The V and J genes are TRBV7-9 and TRBJ1-1, with 7 bases fitting TRBD1. Germline CDR1 is SEHNR and CDR2 is FQNEAQ (reference sequence). This CDR3 contains 16 residues. J was trimmed by 10 bases and V by 5 bases; bases with no gene match: 19. The CDR3 DNA is TGTGCCAGCAGCCATTTGGAAGGGGAGGGGGCGTTTACAGCTTTCTTT. This translates into CASSHLEGEGAFTAFF.

The rearrangement joins TRBV7-8 to TRBJ2-5; 11 positions agree with TRBD2. CDR3 length: 16 residues. Germline CDR1 reads SGHVS; CDR2 reads FQNEAQ. The junction had 11 bases not matched to a gene; V was cut back by 6 bases and J by 5 bases. CDR3: CASSLPLAGGGETQYF. CDR3 coding DNA: TGTGCCAGCAGTTTACCTCTAGCGGGAGGAGGGGAGACCCAGTACTTC. The whole variable domain, filled in from reference TRBV7-8 and TRBJ2-5, reads GAGVSQSPRYKVAKRGQDVALRCDPISGHVSLFWYQQALGQGPEFLTYFQNEAQLDKSGLPSDRFFAERPEGSVSTLKIQRTQQEDSAVYLCASSLPLAGGGETQYFGPGTRLLVL.

This chain uses TRBV10-2 with TRBJ2-7; 9 nucleotides match TRBD2. Trimming removed 1 base from V and 6 bases from J; junction bases left unmatched: 4. CDR1 WSHSY and CDR2 SAAADI come from the germline V gene. CDR3 size: 14 residues. CDR3 nucleotides: TGCGCCAGCAGTGAGTGGCGGGAGGGAGGCGAGCAGTACTTC. Its translation is CASSEWREGGEQYF.

At least ten counts were recorded for this clonotype. This chain uses TRBV20-1 with TRBJ2-5, with 12 bases matching TRBD2. Germline-derived CDR1 and CDR2 are DFQATT and SNEGSKA (reference sequence). The length of the CDR3 is 16 residues. The J segment lost 4 bases and the V segment lost 0 bases, leaving 6 bases of the junction unmatched. In DNA form, the CDR3 reads TGCAGTGCTAGAGACGTAACGACTAGCGGGAGAGAGACCCAGTACTTC. Encoded protein: CSARDVTTSGRETQYF.

The sample holds one count of this clonotype. J is TRBJ1-5 and V is TRBV7-2; perhaps TRBD1 as D (5 bases). Germline-derived CDR1 and CDR2 are SGHTA and FQGNSA. The V and J ends lost 4 bases and 3 bases respectively, with 16 bases between them. The CDR3 loop spans 16 amino acids. Written as DNA, the CDR3 is TGTGCCAGCAGCTACGACAGCGGTGACAACAATCAGCCCCAGCATTTT. This codes for CASSYDSGDNNQPQHF.

This clonotype was seen more than once but under ten times. The chain uses TRBV7-9 and TRBJ2-7; D gene unclear. This CDR3 contains 15 residues. Germline V gene sequence: CDR1 SEHNR, CDR2 FQNEAQ (reference sequence). Between the trimmed V and J ends, which lost 6 bases and 0 bases, there was a span of 15 bases. CDR3 loop: CASSEPYTASYEQYF. The CDR3 DNA reads TGTGCCAGCAGTGAACCCTACACCGCCTCCTACGAGCAGTACTTC.

This clonotype has just a few counts. With a much larger clone just one base away, this may be a read error. The chain carries TRBV11-2 and TRBJ1-1; a possible D gene is TRBD1 (6 bases). In germline, CDR1 is SGHAT, CDR2 FQNNGV. Between the trimmed V and J ends, which lost 5 bases and 1 base, there was a span of 17 bases. CDR3 length: 16 amino acids. The CDR3 region has the DNA TGTGCCAGCAGCCAAGGGGCAGGGGTCGGGAACACTGAAGCTTTCTTT. Translating it yields CASSQGAGVGNTEAFF. The full variable domain, in which reference TRBV11-2 and TRBJ1-1 provide the parts outside the CDR3, is EAGVAQSPRYKIIEKRQSVAFWCNPISGHATLYWYQQILGQGPKLLIQFQNNGVVDDSQLPKDRFSAERLKGVDSTLKIQPAKLEDSAVYLCASSQGAGVGNTEAFFGQGTRLTVV.

A few counts support this clonotype. The CDR3 reads CATSREGVNYGYTF. In DNA form, the CDR3 reads TGTGCCACCAGCAGAGAAGGGGTAAACTATGGCTACACCTTC. This chain uses TRBV15 with TRBJ1-2; TRBD1 might be the D (5 bases). This CDR3 has 14 amino acids. Germline lookup yields CDR1 LNHNV and CDR2 YYDKDF (reference sequence). Trimming cost V 0 bases and J 2 bases, with 7 bases left between them. Full variable domain (remainder filled in from reference TRBV15 and TRBJ1-2): DAMVIQNPRYQVTQFGKPVTLSCSQTLNHNVMYWYQQKSSQAPKLLFHYYDKDFNNEADTPDNFQSRRPNTSFCFLDIRSPGLGDTAMYLCATSREGVNYGYTFGSGTRLTVV.

At least ten counts were recorded for this clonotype. This chain uses TRBV5-5 with TRBJ2-3, with D maybe TRBD2 (5 bases). Germline-derived CDR1 and CDR2 are SGHKS and YYEKEE (reference sequence). CDR3 length equals 15 residues. Trimming cost V 2 bases and J 1 base, with 11 bases left between them. This chain's CDR3 is CASSFFDGGTDTQYF. For the CDR3, the DNA is TGTGCCAGCAGCTTTTTTGACGGGGGCACAGATACGCAGTATTTT.

In this sample, this clonotype turned up many times. The chain links TRBV7-9 to TRBJ1-1; 8 nucleotides match TRBD1. This CDR3 has 15 residues. V trimming: 4 bases; J trimming: 10 bases; junction bases outside the gene matches: 14. The germline CDR1 and CDR2 sequences are SEHNR and FQNEAQ (reference sequence). CDR3 loop: CASSSHLQHDRGAFF. The DNA for the CDR3 is TGTGCCAGCAGCTCCCACCTACAGCATGACAGGGGAGCTTTCTTT. Using reference TRBV7-9 and TRBJ1-1 for the parts outside the CDR3, the full variable domain is DTGVSQNPRHKITKRGQNVTFRCDPISEHNRLYWYRQTLGQGPEFLTYFQNEAQLEKSRLLSDRFSAERPKGSFSTLEIQRTEQGDSAMYLCASSSHLQHDRGAFFGQGTRLTVV.

There are many counts of this clonotype. The chain recombines TRBV2 with TRBJ1-1, with D unresolved. Germline CDR1 reads SNHLY; CDR2 reads FYNNEI. The CDR3 spans 14 residues. V was clipped by 0 bases and J by 2 bases, with 7 bases between them. The CDR3 region is CASSEAKGNTEAFF. The DNA for the CDR3 is TGTGCCAGCAGTGAAGCGAAGGGAAACACTGAAGCTTTCTTT.

The genes are TRBV20-1 and TRBJ2-7, with 8 bases lining up with TRBD1. This CDR3 spans 13 amino acids. V shed 7 bases and J 0 bases; nucleotides not matched to a gene: 5. CDR1 is DFQATT and CDR2 is SNEGSKA in the germline V gene (reference sequence). The CDR3 bases are TGCAGTGAGGGGGACAGGAGCTCCTACGAGCAGTACTTC. Amino acids: CSEGDRSSYEQYF.

This clonotype was seen at least ten times. The rearrangement uses TRBV20-1 and TRBJ2-7; 7 nucleotides match TRBD2. CDR3 length: 15 amino acids. The V gene's germline CDR1 is DFQATT and CDR2 SNEGSKA (reference sequence). The ends lost 0 bases at V and 3 bases at J; junction bases unmatched: 8. CDR3 nucleotide sequence: TGCAGTGCTAGAGATGGGGTAGCGGGTGGCTACGAGCAGTACTTC. Translation gives CSARDGVAGGYEQYF.

The chain combines TRBV7-3 with TRBJ2-2, with D perhaps being TRBD1 or TRBD2 (6 bases each). The CDR3 has 15 amino acids. V shed 5 bases and J shed 5 bases, with 15 bases lying between them. The germline V gene has CDR1 SGHTA and CDR2 FQGTGA. In DNA form, the CDR3 reads TGTGCCAGCAGCGAAGGAGGGGGAAGGACCGGGGAGCTGTTTTTT. Its translation is CASSEGGGRTGELFF.

The chain links TRBV12-3 or TRBV12-4 to TRBJ1-1, with a weak D call TRBD1 (5 bases). The CDR3 length is 15 residues. Deletions cut 2 bases from V and 3 bases from J, with 13 bases between. For the CDR3, the DNA is TGTGCCAGCAGTTTAAGTTCAGGGCCTTACACTGAAGCTTTCTTT. Its protein is CASSLSSGPYTEAFF.

The table lists this clonotype with a few counts. The chain recombines TRBV20-1 with TRBJ2-2, with TRBD1 matching 9 bases. The CDR3 loop spans 16 amino acids. The trim removed 5 bases at V and 4 bases at J, leaving 11 bases unmatched. Per the germline V gene, CDR1 is DFQATT and CDR2 is SNEGSKA (reference sequence). CDR3 coding DNA: TGCAGTGCTCCAAAACAGGGGGCCCGGGGCACCGGGGAGCTGTTTTTT. Protein product: CSAPKQGARGTGELFF.